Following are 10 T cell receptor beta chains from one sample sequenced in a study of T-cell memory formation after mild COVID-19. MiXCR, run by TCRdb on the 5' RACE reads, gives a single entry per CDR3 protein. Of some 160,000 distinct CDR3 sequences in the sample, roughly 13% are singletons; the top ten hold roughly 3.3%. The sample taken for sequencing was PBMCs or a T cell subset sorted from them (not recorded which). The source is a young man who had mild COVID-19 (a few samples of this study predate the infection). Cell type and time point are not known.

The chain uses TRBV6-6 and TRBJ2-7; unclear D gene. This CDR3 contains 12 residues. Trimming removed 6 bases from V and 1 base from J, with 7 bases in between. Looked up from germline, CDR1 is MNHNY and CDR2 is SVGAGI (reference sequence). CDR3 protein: CASRRDSYEQYV. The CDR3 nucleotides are TGTGCCAGCAGACGTGATTCCTACGAGCAGTACGTC.

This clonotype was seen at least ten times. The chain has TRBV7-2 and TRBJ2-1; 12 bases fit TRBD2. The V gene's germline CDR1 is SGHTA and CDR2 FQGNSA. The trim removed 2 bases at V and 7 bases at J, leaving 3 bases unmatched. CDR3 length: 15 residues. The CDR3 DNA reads TGTGCCAGCAGCTTACTAGCGGGGGGGCCGAATGAGCAGTTCTTC. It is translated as CASSLLAGGPNEQFF. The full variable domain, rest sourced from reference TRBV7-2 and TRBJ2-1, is GAGVSQSPSNKVTEKGKDVELRCDPISGHTALYWYRQSLGQGLEFLIYFQGNSAPDKSGLPSDRFSAERTGGSVSTLTIQRTQQEDSAVYLCASSLLAGGPNEQFFGPGTRLTVL.

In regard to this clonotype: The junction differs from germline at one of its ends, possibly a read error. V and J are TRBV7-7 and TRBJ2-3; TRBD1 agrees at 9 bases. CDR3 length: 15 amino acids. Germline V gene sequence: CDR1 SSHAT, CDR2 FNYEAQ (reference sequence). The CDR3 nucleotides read TGTGCTAGCAGCTTAGGGGACAGGGCCTCAGATACGCAGTATTTT. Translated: CASSLGDRASDTQYF. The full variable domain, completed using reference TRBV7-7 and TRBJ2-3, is GAGVSQSPRYKVTKRGQDVTLRCDPISSHATLYWYQQALGQGPEFLTYFNYEAQPDKSGLPSDRFSAERPEGSISTLTIQRTEQRDSAMYRCASSLGDRASDTQYFGPGTRLTVL.

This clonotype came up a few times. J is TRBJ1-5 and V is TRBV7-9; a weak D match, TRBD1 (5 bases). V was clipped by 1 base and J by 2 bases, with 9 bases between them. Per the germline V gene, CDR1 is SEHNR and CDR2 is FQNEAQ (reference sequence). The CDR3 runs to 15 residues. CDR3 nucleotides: TGTGCCAGCAGCTTAGGGGGGGTTCGCAATCAGCCCCAGCATTTT. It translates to CASSLGGVRNQPQHF.

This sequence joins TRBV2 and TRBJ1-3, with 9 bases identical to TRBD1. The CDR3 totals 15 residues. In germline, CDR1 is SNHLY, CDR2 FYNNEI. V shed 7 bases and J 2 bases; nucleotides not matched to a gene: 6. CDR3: CASIGQGSTGNTIYF. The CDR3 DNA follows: TGTGCCAGCATAGGACAGGGGTCCACTGGAAACACCATATATTTT.

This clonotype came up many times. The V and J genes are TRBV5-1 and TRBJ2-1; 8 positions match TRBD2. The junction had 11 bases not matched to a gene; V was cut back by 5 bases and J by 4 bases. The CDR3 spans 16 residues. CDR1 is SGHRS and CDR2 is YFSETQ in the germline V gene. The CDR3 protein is CASSLPLAGIYNEQFF. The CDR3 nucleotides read TGCGCCAGCAGTTTACCCCTAGCGGGCATATACAATGAGCAGTTCTTC.

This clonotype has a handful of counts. In nucleotides, the CDR3 is TGCGCCAGCAGCTTGCAGGCCCCAGATACGCAGTATTTT. Protein product: CASSLQAPDTQYF. The chain couples TRBV5-1 to TRBJ2-3; D is ambiguous. CDR1 and CDR2 from the germline V gene are SGHRS and YFSETQ. V was pared by 1 base and J by 4 bases, with 7 bases between. The CDR3 runs to 13 residues.

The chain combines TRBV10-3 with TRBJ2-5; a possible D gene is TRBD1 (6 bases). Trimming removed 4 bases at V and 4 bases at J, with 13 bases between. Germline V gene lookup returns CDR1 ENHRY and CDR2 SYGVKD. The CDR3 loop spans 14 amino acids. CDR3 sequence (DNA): TGTGCCATCAGTGTAGGGGGAGTCGGAGAGACCCAGTACTTC. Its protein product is CAISVGGVGETQYF.

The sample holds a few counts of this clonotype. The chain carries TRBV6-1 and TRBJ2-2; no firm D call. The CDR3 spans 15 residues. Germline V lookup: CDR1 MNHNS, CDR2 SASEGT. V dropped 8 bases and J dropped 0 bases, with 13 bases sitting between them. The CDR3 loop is CASRKERTNTGELFF. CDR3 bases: TGTGCCAGCCGGAAGGAGCGAACGAACACCGGGGAGCTGTTTTTT.

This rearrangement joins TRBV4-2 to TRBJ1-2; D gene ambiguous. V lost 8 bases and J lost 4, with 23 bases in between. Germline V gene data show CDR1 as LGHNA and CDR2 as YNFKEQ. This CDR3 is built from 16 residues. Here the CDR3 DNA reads TGTGCCAGCGCCCCGTCCCGAAGCCGCGAATTCTATGGCTACACCTTC. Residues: CASAPSRSREFYGYTF.